A selection of T cell receptor beta chains follows, all from one sample in a study of blood T cell repertoires in COVID-19. TCRdb's table, derived via immunoSEQ multiplex PCR, lists solely in-frame clones and lacks some. The sample carries about 150,000 clones, around 86% recorded once. The source material was peripheral blood. Receptor source: a man older than 75 with acute or convalescent COVID-19. Both conserved end residues are part of each CDR3. The D gene is left open where the match is weak. Size values are once, few and many counts, or a class for expanded clones, and some rows have none.

abundance	d_gene	v_gene	j_gene	CDR3nt	CDR3aa
NA	TRBD1	TRBV10-3	TRBJ1-2	TGTGCCATCAGTGAGTTGGGGGACAGGGCTGGCTACACCTTC	CAISELGDRAGYTF
NA	TRBD1	TRBV29-1	TRBJ1-1	TGCAGTCAACAGGGGCACCTCACGAACACTGAAGCTTTCTTT	CSQQGHLTNTEAFF
NA	NA	TRBV24-1	TRBJ1-3	TGTGCCACCAGTGACCCCGGACTGGTTATCTACTCTGGAAACACCATATATTTT	CATSDPGLVIYSGNTIYF
NA	TRBD2	TRBV30	TRBJ2-3	TGTGCCTGGACGGGTTCTAGCGGAGCCACAGATACGCAGTATTTT	CAWTGSSGATDTQYF
NA	NA	TRBV30	TRBJ1-1	TGTGCCTGGAGTGTACCTCGCGGGGGGGACACTGAAGCTTTCTTT	CAWSVPRGGDTEAFF
NA	TRBD1	TRBV18	TRBJ2-1	TGTGCCAGCTCACCGACCCGGACAGGCCGTAAACGGAATGAGCAGTTCTTC	CASSPTRTGRKRNEQFF
NA	TRBD2	TRBV19	TRBJ2-1	TGTGCCAGTAGTATGGGTCAAGGACTAGCGGCCAACCTACAGTTCTTC	CASSMGQGLAANLQFF
NA	NA	TRBV19	TRBJ2-3	TGTGCCAGTAGTCCCGCGGGGCGTCGCACAGATACGCAGTATTTT	CASSPAGRRTDTQYF
few	TRBD2	TRBV4-2	TRBJ2-2	TGTGCCAGCAGCCAAGGGGCTAGCGGGATAGGGGACACCGGGGAGCTGTTTTTT	CASSQGASGIGDTGELFF
once	TRBD1	TRBV11-2	TRBJ2-3	TGTGCCAGCAGCTGGATAACAGGGGGGCGCACAGATACGCAGTATTTT	CASSWITGGRTDTQYF
NA	TRBD1	TRBV24-1	TRBJ1-4	TGTGCCACCAGTGAGCCCTGGACAGGGCGCCTGTTTTTT	CATSEPWTGRLFF
NA	TRBD1	TRBV5-4	TRBJ1-5	TGTGCCAGCAGCGATTCCCGAGGGGGCCTGAGCAATCAGCCCCAGCATTTT	CASSDSRGGLSNQPQHF
NA	NA	TRBV19	TRBJ1-2	TGTGCCAGTAGCCGACGATCGGAGGGTTTTAACTATGGCTACACCTTC	CASSRRSEGFNYGYTF
NA	NA	TRBV6-5	TRBJ2-6	TGTGCCAGCACCAACTCTGGGGCCAACGTCCTGACTTTC	CASTNSGANVLTF
NA	TRBD2	TRBV9	TRBJ2-3	TGTGCCAGCAGCGTAGCGACTAGCGGCTTCACAGATACGCAGTATTTT	CASSVATSGFTDTQYF
NA	NA	TRBV7-3	TRBJ2-3	TGTGCCAGCAGCCTCACACGGGATGACACAGATACGCAGTATTTT	CASSLTRDDTDTQYF
NA	NA	TRBV10-3	TRBJ1-2	TGTGCCATCAGTGAAACGGCGGAGTCCATCTATGGCTACACCTTC	CAISETAESIYGYTF
NA	NA	TRBV28	TRBJ1-5	TGTGCCACGACTATACTAAATCAGCCCCAGCATTTT	CATTILNQPQHF
few	TRBD2	TRBV3-1/TRBV3-2	TRBJ2-1	TGTGCCAGCAGCCGCTCCGACTACAGCGGGAGCTCCTACAATGAGCAGTTCTTC	CASSRSDYSGSSYNEQFF
NA	TRBD1	TRBV9	TRBJ2-5	TGTGCCAGCAGCGTAGGAAGGGGGCGGACGGAGACCCAGTACTTC	CASSVGRGRTETQYF
NA	NA	TRBV15	TRBJ2-7	TGTGCCACCAGCAGAGAAAGACAGACCTACGAGCAGTACTTC	CATSRERQTYEQYF
NA	TRBD2	TRBV6-5	TRBJ2-1	TGTGCCAGCAGTTTGACTAGCGGGATCTTTAATGAGCAGTTCTTC	CASSLTSGIFNEQFF
NA	TRBD2	TRBV30	TRBJ2-2	TGTGCCTGGAGTCAGCGGACTAGCGGGAGTGTAAGAACCGGGGAGCTGTTTTTT	CAWSQRTSGSVRTGELFF
NA	NA	TRBV18	TRBJ2-3	TGTGCCAGCTCGCGGGGTCCAACAGGGGCCGATACGCAGTATTTT	CASSRGPTGADTQYF
NA	NA	TRBV9	TRBJ2-3	TGTGCCAGTCGGAGAGGGAGCACAGATACGCAGTATTTT	CASRRGSTDTQYF
NA	TRBD1	TRBV2	TRBJ1-5	TGTGCCAGCAGGACAGGGGGCCCAGGGCCCCAGCATTTT	CASRTGGPGPQHF
once	TRBD2	TRBV7-9	TRBJ2-7	TGTGCCAGCGCTGCCCCTAGCGGGTCATCCTACGAGCAGTACTTC	CASAAPSGSSYEQYF
NA	TRBD1	TRBV6-2/TRBV6-3	TRBJ2-1	TGTGCCAGCAGTTCCCCCGAGACAGGGGCCAATGAGCAGTTCTTC	CASSSPETGANEQFF
once	NA	TRBV27	TRBJ1-5	TGTGCCAGCGGAGGCCCTGACCCCCAGCATTTT	CASGGPDPQHF